This is a list of T cell receptor beta chains from one sample in a study of cytomegalovirus exposure and HLA in healthy donors. The table came from immunoSEQ multiplex PCR; TCRdb's copy has only in-frame clones and leaves some out. The table records about 150,000 clones, 80% to 90% of them present only once. Source material: PBMCs. Receptors were obtained from a woman aged 18 to 35 in good health and CMV-seronegative. Both conserved end residues are part of each CDR3. Fields, in order: CDR3 protein, J gene, V gene.

CDR3 protein: CASSSLNEQFF
J gene: TRBJ2-1
V gene: TRBV6-6

CDR3 protein: CASADRVNTGELFF
J gene: TRBJ2-2
V gene: TRBV7-8

CDR3 protein: CASSPSGTGLGAYGSQFF
J gene: TRBJ2-1
V gene: TRBV7-3

CDR3 protein: CASSFVQRGGRETQYF
J gene: TRBJ2-5
V gene: TRBV13

CDR3 protein: CASSSTGYRRPDYGYTF
J gene: TRBJ1-2
V gene: TRBV11-2

CDR3 protein: CASRGRAGTYNEQFF
J gene: TRBJ2-1
V gene: TRBV19

CDR3 protein: CASSRTSGGAVLYEQYF
J gene: TRBJ2-7
V gene: TRBV18

CDR3 protein: CASSLVLAGHNEQFF
J gene: TRBJ2-1
V gene: TRBV5-4

CDR3 protein: CSVTPTGYSEAFF
J gene: TRBJ1-1
V gene: TRBV29-1

CDR3 protein: CASSPGLYTYEQYF
J gene: TRBJ2-7
V gene: TRBV5-1